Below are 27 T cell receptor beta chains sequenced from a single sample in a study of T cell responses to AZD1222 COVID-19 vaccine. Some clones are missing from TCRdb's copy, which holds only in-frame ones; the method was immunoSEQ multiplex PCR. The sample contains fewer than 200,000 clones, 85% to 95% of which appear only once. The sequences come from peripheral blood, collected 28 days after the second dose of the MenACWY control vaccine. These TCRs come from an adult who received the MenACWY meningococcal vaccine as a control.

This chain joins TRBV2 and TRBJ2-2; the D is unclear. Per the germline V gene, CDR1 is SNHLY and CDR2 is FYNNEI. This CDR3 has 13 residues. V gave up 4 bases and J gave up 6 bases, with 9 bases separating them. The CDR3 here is CASSVKLSGELFF. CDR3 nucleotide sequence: TGTGCCAGCAGTGTGAAATTATCCGGGGAGCTGTTTTTT.

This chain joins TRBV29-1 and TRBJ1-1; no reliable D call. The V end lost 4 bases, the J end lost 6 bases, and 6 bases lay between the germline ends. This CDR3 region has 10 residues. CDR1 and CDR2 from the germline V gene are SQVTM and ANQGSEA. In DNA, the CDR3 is TGCAGCGTTGCGTCCCCTGAAGCTTTCTTT. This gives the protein CSVASPEAFF.

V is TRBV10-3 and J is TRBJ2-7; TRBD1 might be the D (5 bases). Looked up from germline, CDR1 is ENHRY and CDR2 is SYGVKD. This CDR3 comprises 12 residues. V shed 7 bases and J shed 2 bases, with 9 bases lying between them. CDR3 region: CAIKDRTYEQYF. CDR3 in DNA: TGTGCCATCAAAGACAGAACCTACGAGCAGTACTTC.

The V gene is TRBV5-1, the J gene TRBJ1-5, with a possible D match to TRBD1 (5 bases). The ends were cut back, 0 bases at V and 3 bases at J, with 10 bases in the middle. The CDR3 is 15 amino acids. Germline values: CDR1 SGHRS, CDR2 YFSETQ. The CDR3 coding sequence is TGCGCCAGCAGCTTGGTGGGGGGACCCAATCAGCCCCAGCATTTT. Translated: CASSLVGGPNQPQHF.

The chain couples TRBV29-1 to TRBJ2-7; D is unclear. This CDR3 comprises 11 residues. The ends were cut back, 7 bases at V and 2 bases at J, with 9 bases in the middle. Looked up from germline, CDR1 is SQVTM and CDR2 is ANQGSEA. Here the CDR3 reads CSGRFAYEQYF. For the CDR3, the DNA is TGCAGCGGACGCTTTGCCTACGAGCAGTACTTC.

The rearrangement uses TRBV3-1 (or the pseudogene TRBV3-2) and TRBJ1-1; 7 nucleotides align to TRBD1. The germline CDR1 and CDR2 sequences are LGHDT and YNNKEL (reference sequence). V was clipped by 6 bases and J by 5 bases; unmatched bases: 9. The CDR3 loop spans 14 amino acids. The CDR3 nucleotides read TGTGCCAGCAGAATCTCAGGGGGGGGAACTGAAGCTTTCTTT. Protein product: CASRISGGGTEAFF.

CDR3 nucleotides: TGTGCCAGCAGTTCACAAGGAGTTGGTAATGAAAAACTGTTTTTT. Translation: CASSSQGVGNEKLFF. The chain recombines TRBV28 with TRBJ1-4; D remains unclear. CDR3 size: 15 residues. V lost 4 bases and J 4 bases, leaving 13 bases between the germline ends. Germline V gives CDR1 MDHEN, CDR2 SYDVKM.

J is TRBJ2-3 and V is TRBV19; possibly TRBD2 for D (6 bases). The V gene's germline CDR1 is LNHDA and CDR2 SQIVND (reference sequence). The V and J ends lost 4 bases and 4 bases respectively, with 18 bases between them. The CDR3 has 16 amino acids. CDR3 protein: CASSSGAILLADTQYF. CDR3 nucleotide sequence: TGTGCCAGTAGTAGCGGGGCTATCCTCTTAGCAGATACGCAGTATTTT.

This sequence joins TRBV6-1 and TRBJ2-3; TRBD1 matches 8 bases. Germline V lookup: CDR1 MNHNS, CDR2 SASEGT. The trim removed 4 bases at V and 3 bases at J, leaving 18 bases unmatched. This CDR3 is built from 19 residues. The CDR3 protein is CASSVSRSQGATRTDTQYF. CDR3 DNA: TGTGCCAGCAGTGTATCCCGGTCCCAGGGGGCGACCAGGACAGATACGCAGTATTTT.

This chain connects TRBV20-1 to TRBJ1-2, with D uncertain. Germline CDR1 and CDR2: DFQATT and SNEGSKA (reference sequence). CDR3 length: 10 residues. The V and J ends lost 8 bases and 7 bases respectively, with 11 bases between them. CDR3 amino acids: CSPGRVGYTF. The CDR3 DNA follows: TGCAGTCCGGGGAGAGTTGGCTACACCTTC.

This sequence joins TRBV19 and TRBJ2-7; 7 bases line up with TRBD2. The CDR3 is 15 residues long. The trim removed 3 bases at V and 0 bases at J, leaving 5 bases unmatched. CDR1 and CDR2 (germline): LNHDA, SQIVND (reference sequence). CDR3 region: CASSMASGNSYEQYF. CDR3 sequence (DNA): TGTGCCAGTAGTATGGCTAGCGGAAACTCCTACGAGCAGTACTTC.

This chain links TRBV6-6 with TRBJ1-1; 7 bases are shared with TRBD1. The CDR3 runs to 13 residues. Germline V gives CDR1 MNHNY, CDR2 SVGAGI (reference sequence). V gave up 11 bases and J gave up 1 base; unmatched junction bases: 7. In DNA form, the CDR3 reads TGTGCCGCAAACAGGGGACAGAACACTGAAGCTTTCTTT. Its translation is CAANRGQNTEAFF.

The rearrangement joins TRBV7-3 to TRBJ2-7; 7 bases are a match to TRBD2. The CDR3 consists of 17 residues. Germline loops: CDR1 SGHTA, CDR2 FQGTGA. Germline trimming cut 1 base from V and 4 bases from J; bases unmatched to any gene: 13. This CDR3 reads CASSLRGTREAGYEQYF. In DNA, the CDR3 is TGTGCCAGCAGCTTAAGAGGCACCCGGGAGGCCGGGTACGAGCAGTACTTC.

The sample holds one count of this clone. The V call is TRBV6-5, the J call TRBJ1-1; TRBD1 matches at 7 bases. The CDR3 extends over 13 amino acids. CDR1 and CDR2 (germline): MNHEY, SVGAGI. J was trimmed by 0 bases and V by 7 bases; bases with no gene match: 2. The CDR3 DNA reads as TGTGCCAGCATACAGGGGATGAACACTGAAGCTTTCTTT. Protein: CASIQGMNTEAFF.

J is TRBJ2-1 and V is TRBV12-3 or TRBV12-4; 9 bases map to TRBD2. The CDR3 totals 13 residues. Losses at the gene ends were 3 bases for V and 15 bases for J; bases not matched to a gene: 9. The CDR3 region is CASSFGLLAGLFF. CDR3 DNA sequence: TGTGCCAGCAGTTTCGGTTTACTAGCGGGTCTGTTCTTC.

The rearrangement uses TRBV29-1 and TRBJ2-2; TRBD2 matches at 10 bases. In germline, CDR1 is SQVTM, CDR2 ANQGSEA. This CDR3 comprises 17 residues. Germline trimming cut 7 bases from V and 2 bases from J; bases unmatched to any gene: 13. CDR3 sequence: CSASGSGRALNTGELFF. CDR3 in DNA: TGCAGCGCCTCGGGGAGCGGGAGGGCCTTAAACACCGGGGAGCTGTTTTTT.

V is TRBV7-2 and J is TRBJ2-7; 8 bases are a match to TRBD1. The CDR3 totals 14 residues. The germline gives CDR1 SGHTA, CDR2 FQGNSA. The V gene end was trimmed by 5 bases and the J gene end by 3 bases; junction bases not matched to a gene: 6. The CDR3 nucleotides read TGTGCCAGCAGCGCGGGACAGGTCGGCTACGAGCAGTACTTC. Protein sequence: CASSAGQVGYEQYF.

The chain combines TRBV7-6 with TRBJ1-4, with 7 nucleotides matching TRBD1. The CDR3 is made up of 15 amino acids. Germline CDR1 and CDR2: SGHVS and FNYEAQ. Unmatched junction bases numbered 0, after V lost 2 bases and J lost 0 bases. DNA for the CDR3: TGTGCCAGCAGCTTACAGGGGGCAACTAATGAAAAACTGTTTTTT. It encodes CASSLQGATNEKLFF.

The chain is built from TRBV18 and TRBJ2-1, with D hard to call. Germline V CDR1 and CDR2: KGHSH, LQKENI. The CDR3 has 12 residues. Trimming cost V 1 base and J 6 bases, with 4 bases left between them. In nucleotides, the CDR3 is TGTGCCAGCTCACCACGGAGCAATGAGCAGTTCTTC. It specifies CASSPRSNEQFF.

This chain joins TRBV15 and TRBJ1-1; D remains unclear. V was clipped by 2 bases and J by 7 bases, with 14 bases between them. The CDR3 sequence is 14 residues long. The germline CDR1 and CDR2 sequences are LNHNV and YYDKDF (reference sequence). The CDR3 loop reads CATSRPIDRHEAFF. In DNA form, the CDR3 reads TGTGCCACCAGCAGACCGATCGACCGGCATGAAGCTTTCTTT.

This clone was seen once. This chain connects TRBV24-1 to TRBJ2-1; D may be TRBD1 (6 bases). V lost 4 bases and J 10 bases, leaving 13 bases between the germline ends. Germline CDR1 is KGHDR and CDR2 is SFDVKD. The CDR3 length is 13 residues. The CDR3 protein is CATSDYSGTEQFF. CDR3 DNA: TGTGCCACCAGTGACTACTCTGGGACAGAGCAGTTCTTC.

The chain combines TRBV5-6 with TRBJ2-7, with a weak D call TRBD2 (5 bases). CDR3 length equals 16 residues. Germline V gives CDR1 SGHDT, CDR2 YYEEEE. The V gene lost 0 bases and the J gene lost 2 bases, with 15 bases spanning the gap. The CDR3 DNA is TGTGCCAGCAGCTTGGCAGCGGCCCGGCCGGCCTACGAGCAGTACTTC. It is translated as CASSLAAARPAYEQYF.

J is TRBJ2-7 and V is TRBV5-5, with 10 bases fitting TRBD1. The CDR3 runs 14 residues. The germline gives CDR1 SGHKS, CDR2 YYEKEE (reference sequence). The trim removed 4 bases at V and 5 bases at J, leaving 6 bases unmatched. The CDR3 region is CASSLRDRGDEQYF. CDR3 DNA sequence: TGTGCCAGCAGCCTCCGGGACAGGGGTGACGAGCAGTACTTC.

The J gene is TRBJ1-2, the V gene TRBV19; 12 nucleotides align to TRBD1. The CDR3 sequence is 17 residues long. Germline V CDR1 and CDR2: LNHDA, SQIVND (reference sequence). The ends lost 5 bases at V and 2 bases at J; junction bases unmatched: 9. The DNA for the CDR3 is TGTGCCAGTAGTCGGGGGACAGGGGGCTTATGGAACTATGGCTACACCTTC. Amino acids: CASSRGTGGLWNYGYTF.

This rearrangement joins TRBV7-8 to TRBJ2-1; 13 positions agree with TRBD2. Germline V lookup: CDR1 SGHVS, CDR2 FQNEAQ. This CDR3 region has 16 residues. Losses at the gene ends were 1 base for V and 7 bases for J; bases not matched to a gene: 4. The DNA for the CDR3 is TGTGCCAGCAGCTTAGGGACTAGCGGGAGACATAATGAGCAGTTCTTC. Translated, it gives CASSLGTSGRHNEQFF.

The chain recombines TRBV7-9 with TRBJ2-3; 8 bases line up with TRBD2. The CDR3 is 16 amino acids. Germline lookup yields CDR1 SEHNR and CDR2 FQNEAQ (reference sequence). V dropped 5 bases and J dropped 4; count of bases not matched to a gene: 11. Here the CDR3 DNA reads TGTGCCAGCAGCATTGGAAGCGGGAGTATCTCAGATACGCAGTATTTT. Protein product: CASSIGSGSISDTQYF.

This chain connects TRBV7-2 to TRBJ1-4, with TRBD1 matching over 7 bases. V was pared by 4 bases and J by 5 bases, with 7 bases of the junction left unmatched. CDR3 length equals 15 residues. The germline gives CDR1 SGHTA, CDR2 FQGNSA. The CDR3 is CASSSSEGANEKLFF. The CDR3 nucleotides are TGTGCCAGCAGCTCCTCCGAGGGGGCGAATGAAAAACTGTTTTTT.